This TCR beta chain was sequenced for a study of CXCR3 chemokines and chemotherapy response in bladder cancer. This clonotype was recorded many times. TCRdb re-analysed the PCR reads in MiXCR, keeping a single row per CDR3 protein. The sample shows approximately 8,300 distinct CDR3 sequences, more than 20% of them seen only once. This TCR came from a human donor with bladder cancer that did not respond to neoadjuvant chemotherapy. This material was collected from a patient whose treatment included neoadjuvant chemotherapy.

DNA for the CDR3: TGTGCCAGCAGCTTGGGGAACTACAATGAGCAGTTCTTC. This translates into CASSLGNYNEQFF. The chain carries TRBV11-1 and TRBJ2-1; no firm D call. The ends were cut back, 3 bases at V and 3 bases at J, with 6 bases in the middle. Germline CDR1 is SGHAT and CDR2 is FQDESV (reference sequence). CDR3 length: 13 residues.